This T cell receptor beta chain was identified in a study of tumor and adjacent non-tumor tissue in lung cancer. As for the study in general: The cohort had about 12 adenocarcinoma, 2 squamous cell and 1 small cell patients.

Germline V gene data show CDR1 as MDHEN and CDR2 as SYDVKM. The CDR3 runs to 17 residues. Study observations and caveats: Tumor tissue had significantly higher TCR diversity than normal lung. Tumor repertoires had a smaller top 100 clone share than normal lung.

About this clonotype itself: What it recognizes is unknown. One end of the junction does not line up with germline, which may come from a read error.

Three rounds of nested PCR, following a modified ARM-PCR protocol, produced the TCRbeta library. One entry per CDR3 protein results from TCRdb running MiXCR on the multiplex PCR reads. The profile shows 40,000 to 60,000 distinct CDR3 sequences, about 68% of them singletons. RNA was extracted from bulk tissue without any cell sorting. More than 3 cm separated this lung sample from the edge of the tumor. The rearrangement links TRBV28 to TRBJ2-6; perhaps TRBD2 as D (5 bases). Sequenced material: distant non-tumor lung tissue. This TCR derives from a woman aged 70-85 years with non-small cell lung cancer. The CDR3 sequence: CASSLGGFLSEANALTF. The CDR3 bases are TGTGCCAGCAGTTTGGGCGGGTTTCTTTCTGAGGCCAACGCCCTGACTTTC.